This T cell receptor beta chain is drawn from a study of identical twins. Whole-study results and caveats: Within beta out-of-frame sequences, the excess sharing observed between twins was weaker. The authors noted that invariant MAIT and iNKT cells could partly confound zero-insertion analyses.

TCRdb called the 5' RACE reads again in MiXCR, with one record for every CDR3 protein. In the table there are roughly 220,000 distinct CDR3 sequences, around 6.5% of which are singletons. This CDR3 is 17 amino acids long. Germline values: CDR1 MNHEY, CDR2 SMNVEV (reference sequence). Trimming left V 3 bases short and J 6 bases short, with 24 bases between. The sample holds a few counts of this clonotype. Its antigen remains unidentified. The sample was also reused in another study, on T cells expressing NK-cell markers. This second study notes: Seropositivity for HCMV was found in seven of the eight sequenced donors, with one seronegative. Six or seven donors had dominant NKG2C+ clonotypes that comprised about 1.0-7.5% of their CD8+ T cells.

The V call is TRBV27, the J call TRBJ2-7; D may match TRBD1 or TRBD2 (5 bases each). The sample was CD8+ T cells sorted from blood. The sequence came from a woman in her late teens or twenties in good health. The CDR3 loop is CASSFAWVGARGREQYF. Here the CDR3 DNA reads TGTGCCAGCAGTTTTGCTTGGGTAGGGGCTAGAGGGCGCGAGCAGTACTTC.